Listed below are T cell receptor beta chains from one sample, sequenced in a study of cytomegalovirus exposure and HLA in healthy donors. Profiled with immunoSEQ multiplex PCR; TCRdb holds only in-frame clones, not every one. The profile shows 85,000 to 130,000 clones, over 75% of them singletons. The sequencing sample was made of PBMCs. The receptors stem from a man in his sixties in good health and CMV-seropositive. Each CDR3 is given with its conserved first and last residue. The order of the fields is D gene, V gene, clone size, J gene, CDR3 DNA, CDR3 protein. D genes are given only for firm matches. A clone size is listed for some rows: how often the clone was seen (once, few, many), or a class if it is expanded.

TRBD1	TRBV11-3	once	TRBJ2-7	TGTGCCAGCAGCCCGGGACAGGGGGTCTCCTACGAGCAGTACTTC	CASSPGQGVSYEQYF
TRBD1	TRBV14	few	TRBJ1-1	TGTGCCAGCAGATACAGGGGATTTGGAGGAGCTTTCTTT	CASRYRGFGGAFF
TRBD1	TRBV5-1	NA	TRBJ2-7	TGCGCCAGCACCCTCCGGGACAGGGTTTTACACGAGCAGTACTTC	CASTLRDRVLHEQYF
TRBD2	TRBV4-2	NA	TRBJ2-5	TGTGCCAGCAGCCAAGTGGTTTCTGGGACTAGCAGGGGGGGGGAGACCCAGTACTTC	CASSQVVSGTSRGGETQYF
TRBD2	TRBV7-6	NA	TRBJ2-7	TGTGCCAGCAGCTCAGGACTAGCGGGGGGCCCCTCCTACGAGCAGTACTTC	CASSSGLAGGPSYEQYF
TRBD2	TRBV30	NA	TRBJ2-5	TGTGCCTGGAGTGTACGGGGGGGGGCCCCCCGGGGAGAGACCCAGTACTTC	CAWSVRGGAPRGETQYF
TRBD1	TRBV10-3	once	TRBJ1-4	TGTGCCATCAGTGAGTCATCAGGGGGGATTGAAAAACTGTTTTTT	CAISESSGGIEKLFF
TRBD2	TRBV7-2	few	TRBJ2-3	TGTGCCAGCAGCCGGACTAGCGGGGGGGCAGATACGCAGTATTTT	CASSRTSGGADTQYF
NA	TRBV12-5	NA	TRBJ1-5	TGTGCTACCACGGCCGAGACAGGTTCCTATCAGCCCCAGCATTTT	CATTAETGSYQPQHF
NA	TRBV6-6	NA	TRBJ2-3	TGTGCCAGCGGAAGACGACAGAACTCCGGGGATACGCAGTATTTT	CASGRRQNSGDTQYF
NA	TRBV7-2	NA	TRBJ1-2	TGTGCCAGCAGCGGGATAGGGAGACATGGCTACACCTTC	CASSGIGRHGYTF
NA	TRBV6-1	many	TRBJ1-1	TGTGCCAGCAGGGATGGACAGAGAGGGACTGAAGCTTTCTTT	CASRDGQRGTEAFF
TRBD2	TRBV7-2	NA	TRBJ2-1	TGTGCCAGTAAGCCGATCGGGACTAGCGGGCACAATGAGCAGTTCTTC	CASKPIGTSGHNEQFF
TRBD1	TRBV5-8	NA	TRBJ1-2	TGTGCCAGCAGATTGCCCGGGACAGGGGGCGGGTTAAGTGGCTACACCTTC	CASRLPGTGGGLSGYTF
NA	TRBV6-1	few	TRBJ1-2	TGTGCCAGCAGCGCGGGGGCGCGCGTAGGTGGCTACACCTTC	CASSAGARVGGYTF
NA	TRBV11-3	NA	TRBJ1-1	TGTGCCAGCAGCCTCAGCGCTAACACTGAAGCTTTCTTT	CASSLSANTEAFF
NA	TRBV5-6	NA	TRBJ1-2	TGTGCCAGCAGCTTGCGCGAGGCACCTAGGAGTGGCTACACCTTC	CASSLREAPRSGYTF
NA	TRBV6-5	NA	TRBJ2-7	TGTGCCAGCAGTGAGGGGGGGGGCTCCTACGAGCAGTACTTC	CASSEGGGSYEQYF
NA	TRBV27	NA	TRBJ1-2	TGTGCCAGCAGTACCCGGGCGGGCCCCTCCTATGGCTACACCTTC	CASSTRAGPSYGYTF
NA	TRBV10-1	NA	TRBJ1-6	TGCGCCAGCAGCAGGACAGCCTATAATTCACCCCTCCACTTT	CASSRTAYNSPLHF
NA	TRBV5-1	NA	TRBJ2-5	TGCGCCAGCAGCTTGGAAATCTCAGGGGTTCAAGAGACCCAGTACTTC	CASSLEISGVQETQYF
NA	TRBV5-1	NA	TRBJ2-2	TGCGCCAGCAGCTTCGCACAGGGCGCGAACACCGGGGAGCTGTTTTTT	CASSFAQGANTGELFF
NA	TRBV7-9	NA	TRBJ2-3	TGTGCCAGCAGTATAAAGCGGACAGCAACTGTAGATACGCAGTATTTT	CASSIKRTATVDTQYF
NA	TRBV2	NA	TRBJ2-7	TGTGCCAGCAGTCCTGACAGGATGGCCTACGAGCAGTACTTC	CASSPDRMAYEQYF
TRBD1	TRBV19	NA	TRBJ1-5	TGTGCCAGTAGTAAGGGACAGGGAGGGTATAGCAATCAGCCCCAGCATTTT	CASSKGQGGYSNQPQHF
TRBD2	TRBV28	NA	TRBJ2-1	TGTGCCAGCAGTTTCGGGGGGGGGTGGGCCTACAATGAGCAGTTCTTC	CASSFGGGWAYNEQFF
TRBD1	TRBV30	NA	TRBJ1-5	TGTGCCTGGAGGGGACAGGGGGCTAATCAGCCCCAGCATTTT	CAWRGQGANQPQHF
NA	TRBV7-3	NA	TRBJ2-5	TGTGCCAGCAGCGCCCAGGCGGGCGAGACCCAGTACTTC	CASSAQAGETQYF
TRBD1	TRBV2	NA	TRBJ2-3	TGTGCCAGCAGTTCAGGGGGATCTCGAACAGATACGCAGTATTTT	CASSSGGSRTDTQYF
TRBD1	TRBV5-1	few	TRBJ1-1	TGCGCCAGCAGCATTCTTTCAGGGGGCACTGAAGCTTTCTTT	CASSILSGGTEAFF
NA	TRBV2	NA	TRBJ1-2	TGTGCCAGCAGGGGGCTTTACTATGGCTACACCTTC	CASRGLYYGYTF
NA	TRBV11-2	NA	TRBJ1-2	TGTGCCAGCAGCTTAGAGTACGGGGGGCCTGGTTATGGCTACACCTTC	CASSLEYGGPGYGYTF
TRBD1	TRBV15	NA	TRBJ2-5	TGTGCCACCAGCAGACCCGGGACAGGGGAAGAGACCCAGTACTTC	CATSRPGTGEETQYF
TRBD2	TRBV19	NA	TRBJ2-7	TGTGCCAGTAGTGTCCCGACTAGCGGGGGTTTCTACGAGCAGTACTTC	CASSVPTSGGFYEQYF
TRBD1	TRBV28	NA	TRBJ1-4	TGTGCCGCCTCAGGGGGTACAACTAATGAAAAACTGTTTTTT	CAASGGTTNEKLFF
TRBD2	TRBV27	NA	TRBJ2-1	TGTGCCAGCACCGTCCTCTTAGCGGGGGGCCACAATGAGCAGTTCTTC	CASTVLLAGGHNEQFF
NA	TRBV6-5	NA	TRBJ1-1	TGTGCCAGCAGTGTCGGGATGAACACTGAAGCTTTCTTT	CASSVGMNTEAFF
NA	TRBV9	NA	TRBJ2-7	TGTGCCAGCAGCGCCGGATTCCTAGGCCTCGGGGAGCAGTACTTC	CASSAGFLGLGEQYF
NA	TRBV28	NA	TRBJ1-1	TGTGCCAGCAGTTTATCAGGCACCATGAACACTGAAGCTTTCTTT	CASSLSGTMNTEAFF
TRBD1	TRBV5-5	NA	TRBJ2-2	TGTGCCAGCAGCAATACCGGGACAGGGGTCACCGGGGAGCTGTTTTTT	CASSNTGTGVTGELFF
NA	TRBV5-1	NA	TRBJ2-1	TGCGCCAGCAGCTTGGGAAACAGGGTGCGCTCCTACAATGAGCAGTTCTTC	CASSLGNRVRSYNEQFF
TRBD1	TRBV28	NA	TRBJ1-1	TGTGCCAGCAGCCCTGACAGGGTGATCGCTGAAGCTTTCTTT	CASSPDRVIAEAFF
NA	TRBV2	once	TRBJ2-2	TGTGCCAGCAGTGAAGTGGGTCAGGGGCGTACCGGGGAGCTGTTTTTT	CASSEVGQGRTGELFF
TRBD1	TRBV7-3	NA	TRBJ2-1	TGTGCCAGCAGCTTAACGCGACAGGGGGCTAACAATGAGCAGTTCTTC	CASSLTRQGANNEQFF
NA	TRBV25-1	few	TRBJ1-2	TGTGCCACCTATAGCCCCTATGGCTACACCTTC	CATYSPYGYTF
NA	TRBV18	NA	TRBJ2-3	TGTGCCAGCTCACCCCTATCGGGGGGCGGCTCAGATACGCAGTATTTT	CASSPLSGGGSDTQYF
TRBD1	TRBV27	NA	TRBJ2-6	TGTGCCAGCAGTTTGAAACCTATACAAATGACAGGGGAAGGGTCTGGGGCCAACGTCCTGACTTTC	CASSLKPIQMTGEGSGANVLTF
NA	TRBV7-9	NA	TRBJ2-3	TGTGCCAGCAGCCAAGGAGAGGTAACAGATACGCAGTATTTT	CASSQGEVTDTQYF
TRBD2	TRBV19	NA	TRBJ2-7	TGTGCCAGTAGTATAGCCGGACTAGCTCTCTACGAGCAGTACTTC	CASSIAGLALYEQYF
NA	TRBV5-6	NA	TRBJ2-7	TGTGCCAGCAGCCCGCCGTCCACCTACGAGCAGTACTTC	CASSPPSTYEQYF
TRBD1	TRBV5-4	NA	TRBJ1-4	TGTGCCAGCAGCTCAGGGGGCGGCGAAAAACTGTTTTTT	CASSSGGGEKLFF
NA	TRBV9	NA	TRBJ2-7	TGTGCCAGCAGCCCGCGACAGCCCCCTTACGAGCAGTACTTC	CASSPRQPPYEQYF
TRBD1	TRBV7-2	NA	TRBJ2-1	TGTGCCAGCAGTCGGCAGGGGGCCTCCCACAATGAGCAGTTCTTC	CASSRQGASHNEQFF
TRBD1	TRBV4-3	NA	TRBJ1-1	TGCGCCAGCAGCCAAGGACAGGGGGCTGGGGGAGCTTTCTTT	CASSQGQGAGGAFF
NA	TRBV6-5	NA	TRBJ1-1	TGTGCCAGCAGTTACCGCAACTTCGGGGGGAACACTGAAGCTTTCTTT	CASSYRNFGGNTEAFF